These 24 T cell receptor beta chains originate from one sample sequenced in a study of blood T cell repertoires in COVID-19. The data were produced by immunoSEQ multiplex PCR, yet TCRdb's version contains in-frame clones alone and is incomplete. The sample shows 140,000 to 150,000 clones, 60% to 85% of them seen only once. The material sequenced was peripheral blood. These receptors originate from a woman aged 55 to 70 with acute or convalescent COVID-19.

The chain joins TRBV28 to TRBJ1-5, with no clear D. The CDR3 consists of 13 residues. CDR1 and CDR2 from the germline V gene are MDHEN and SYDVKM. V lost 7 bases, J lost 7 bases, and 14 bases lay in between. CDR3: CASTDDQVQPQHF. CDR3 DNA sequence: TGTGCCAGCACAGACGACCAGGTCCAGCCCCAGCATTTT. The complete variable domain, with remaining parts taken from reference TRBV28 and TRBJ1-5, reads DVKVTQSSRYLVKRTGEKVFLECVQDMDHENMFWYRQDPGLGLRLIYFSYDVKMKEKGDIPEGYSVSREKKERFSLILESASTNQTSMYLCASTDDQVQPQHFGDGTRLSIL.

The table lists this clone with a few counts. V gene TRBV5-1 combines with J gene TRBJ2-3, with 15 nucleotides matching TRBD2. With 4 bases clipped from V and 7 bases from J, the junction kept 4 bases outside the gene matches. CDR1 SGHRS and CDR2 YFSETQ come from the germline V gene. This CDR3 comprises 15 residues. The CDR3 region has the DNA TGCGCCAGCAGCCCGGGACTAGCGGGAGGACATACGCAGTATTTT. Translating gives CASSPGLAGGHTQYF.

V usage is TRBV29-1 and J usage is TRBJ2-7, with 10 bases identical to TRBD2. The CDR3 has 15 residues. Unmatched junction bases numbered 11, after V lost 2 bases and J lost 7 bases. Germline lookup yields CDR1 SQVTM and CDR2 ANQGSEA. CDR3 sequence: CSVEFTSGIMGEQYF. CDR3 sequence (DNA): TGCAGCGTTGAATTCACTAGCGGGATAATGGGAGAGCAGTACTTC.

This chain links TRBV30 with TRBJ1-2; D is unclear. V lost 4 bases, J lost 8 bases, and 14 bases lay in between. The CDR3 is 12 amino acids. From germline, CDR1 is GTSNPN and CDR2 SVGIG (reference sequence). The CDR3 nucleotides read TGTGCCTGGACTCCCCCCTACGGGGGCTACACCTTC. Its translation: CAWTPPYGGYTF.

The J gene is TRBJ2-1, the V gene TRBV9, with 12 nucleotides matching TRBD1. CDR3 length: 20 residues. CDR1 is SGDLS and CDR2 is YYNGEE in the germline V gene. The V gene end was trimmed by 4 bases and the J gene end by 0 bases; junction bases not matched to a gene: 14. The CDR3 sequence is CASSPRGTGGMVSSYNEQFF. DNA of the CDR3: TGTGCCAGCAGCCCACGAGGGACAGGGGGCATGGTAAGCTCCTACAATGAGCAGTTCTTC.

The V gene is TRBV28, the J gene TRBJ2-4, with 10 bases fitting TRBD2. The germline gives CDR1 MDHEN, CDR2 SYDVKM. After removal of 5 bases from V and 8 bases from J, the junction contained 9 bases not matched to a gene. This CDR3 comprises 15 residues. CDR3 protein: CASSASSGSKDIQYF. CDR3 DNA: TGTGCCAGCAGTGCCTCTAGCGGGAGTAAAGACATTCAGTACTTC.

As DNA, the CDR3 is TGTGCCAGCAGTGGCAGGATAGACAATCAGCCCCAGCATTTT. Protein product: CASSGRIDNQPQHF. The chain is built from TRBV2 and TRBJ1-5, with D unresolved. V lost 4 bases, J lost 3 bases, and 10 bases lay in between. This CDR3 region has 14 residues. Germline CDR1 SNHLY, CDR2 FYNNEI. The whole variable domain, filled in from reference TRBV2 and TRBJ1-5, reads EPEVTQTPSHQVTQMGQEVILRCVPISNHLYFYWYRQILGQKVEFLVSFYNNEISEKSEIFDDQFSVERPDGSNFTLKIRSTKLEDSAMYFCASSGRIDNQPQHFGDGTRLSIL.

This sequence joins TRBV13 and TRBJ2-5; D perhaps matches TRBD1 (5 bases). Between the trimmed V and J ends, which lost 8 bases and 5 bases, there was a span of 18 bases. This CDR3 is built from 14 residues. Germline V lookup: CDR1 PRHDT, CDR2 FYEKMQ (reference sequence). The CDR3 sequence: CASGVEGAGETQYF. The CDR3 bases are TGTGCCAGCGGGGTCGAAGGGGCCGGGGAGACCCAGTACTTC.

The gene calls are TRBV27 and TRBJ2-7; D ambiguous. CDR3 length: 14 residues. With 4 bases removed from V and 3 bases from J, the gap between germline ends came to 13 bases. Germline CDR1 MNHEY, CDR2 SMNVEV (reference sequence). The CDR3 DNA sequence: TGTGCCAGCAGTTCGGTCCTAAACCTCTACGAGCAGTACTTC. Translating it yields CASSSVLNLYEQYF.

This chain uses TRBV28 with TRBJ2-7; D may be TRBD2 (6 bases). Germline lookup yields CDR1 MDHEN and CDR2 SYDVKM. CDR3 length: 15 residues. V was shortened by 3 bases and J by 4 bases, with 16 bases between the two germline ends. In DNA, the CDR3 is TGTGCCAGCAGTTTTGGGGTCTGGGGGGAATACGAGCAGTACTTC. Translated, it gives CASSFGVWGEYEQYF.

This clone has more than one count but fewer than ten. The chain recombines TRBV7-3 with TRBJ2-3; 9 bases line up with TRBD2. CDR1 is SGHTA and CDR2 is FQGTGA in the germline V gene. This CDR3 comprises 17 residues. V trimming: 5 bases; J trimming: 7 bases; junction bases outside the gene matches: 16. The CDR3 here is CASSQSGLQRGVHTQYF. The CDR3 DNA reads TGTGCCAGCAGCCAATCCGGCCTCCAGCGGGGGGTGCATACGCAGTATTTT.

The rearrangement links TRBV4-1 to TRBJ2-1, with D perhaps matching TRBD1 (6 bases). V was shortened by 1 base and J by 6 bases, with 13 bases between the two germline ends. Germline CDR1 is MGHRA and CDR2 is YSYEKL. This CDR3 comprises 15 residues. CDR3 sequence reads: CASSQAFRDTNEQFF. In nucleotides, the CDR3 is TGCGCCAGCAGCCAAGCGTTCCGGGACACCAATGAGCAGTTCTTC.

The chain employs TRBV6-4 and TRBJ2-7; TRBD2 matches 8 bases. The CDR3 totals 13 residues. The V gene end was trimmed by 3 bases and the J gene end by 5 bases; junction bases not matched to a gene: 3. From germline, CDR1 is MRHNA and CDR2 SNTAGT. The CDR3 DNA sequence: TGTGCCAGCAGTGATTTAGCGGGACACGAGCAGTACTTC. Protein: CASSDLAGHEQYF.

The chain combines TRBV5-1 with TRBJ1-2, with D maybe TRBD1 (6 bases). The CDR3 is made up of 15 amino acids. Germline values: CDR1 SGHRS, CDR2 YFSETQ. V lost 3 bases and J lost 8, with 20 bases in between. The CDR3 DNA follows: TGCGCCAGCAGCTCTGCCCGAGCCGGGACAAACGGCTACACCTTC. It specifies CASSSARAGTNGYTF. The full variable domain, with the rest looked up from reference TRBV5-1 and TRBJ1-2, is KAGVTQTPRYLIKTRGQQVTLSCSPISGHRSVSWYQQTPGQGLQFLFEYFSETQRNKGNFPGRFSGRQFSNSRSEMNVSTLELGDSALYLCASSSARAGTNGYTFGSGTRLTVV.

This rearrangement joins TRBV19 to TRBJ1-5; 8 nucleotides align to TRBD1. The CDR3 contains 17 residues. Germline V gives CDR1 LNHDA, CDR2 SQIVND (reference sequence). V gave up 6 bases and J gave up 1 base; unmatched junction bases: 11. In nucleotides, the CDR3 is TGTGCCAGTAGCGCAGGGGGCGCGAGTCGGAGCAATCAGCCCCAGCATTTT. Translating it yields CASSAGGASRSNQPQHF.

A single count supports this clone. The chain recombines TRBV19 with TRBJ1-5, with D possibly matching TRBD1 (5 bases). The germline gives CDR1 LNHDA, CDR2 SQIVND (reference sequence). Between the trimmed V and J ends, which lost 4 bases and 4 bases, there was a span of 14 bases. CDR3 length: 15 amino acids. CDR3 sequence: CASSNRRGLNQPQHF. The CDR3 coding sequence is TGTGCCAGTAGTAACAGGAGGGGCCTTAATCAGCCCCAGCATTTT.

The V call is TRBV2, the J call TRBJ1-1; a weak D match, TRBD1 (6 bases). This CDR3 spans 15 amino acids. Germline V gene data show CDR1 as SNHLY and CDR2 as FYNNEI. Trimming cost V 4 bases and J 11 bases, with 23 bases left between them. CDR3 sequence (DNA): TGTGCCAGCAGTGGAGGGGGGGCTCTGACTTTGTCGGCTTTCTTT. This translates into CASSGGGALTLSAFF.

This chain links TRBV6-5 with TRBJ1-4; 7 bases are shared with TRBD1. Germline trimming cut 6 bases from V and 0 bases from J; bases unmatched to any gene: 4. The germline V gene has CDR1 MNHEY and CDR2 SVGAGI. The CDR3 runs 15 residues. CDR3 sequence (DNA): TGTGCCAGCAGGGACAGGAGTACAACTAATGAAAAACTGTTTTTT. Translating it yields CASRDRSTTNEKLFF.

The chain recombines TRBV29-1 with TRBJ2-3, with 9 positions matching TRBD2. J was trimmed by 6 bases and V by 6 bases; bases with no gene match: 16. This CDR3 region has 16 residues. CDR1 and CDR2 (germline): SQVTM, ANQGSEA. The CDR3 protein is CSVAYSLAGRGDTQYF. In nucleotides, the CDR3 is TGCAGCGTCGCTTACAGTCTAGCGGGACGGGGTGATACGCAGTATTTT.

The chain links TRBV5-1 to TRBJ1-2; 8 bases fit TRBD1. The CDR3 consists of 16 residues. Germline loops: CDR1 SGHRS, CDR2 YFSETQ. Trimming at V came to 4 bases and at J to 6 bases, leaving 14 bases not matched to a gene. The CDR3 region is CASSRDRSKSTDGYTF. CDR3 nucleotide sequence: TGCGCCAGCAGCAGGGACAGGAGTAAAAGTACTGATGGCTACACCTTC.

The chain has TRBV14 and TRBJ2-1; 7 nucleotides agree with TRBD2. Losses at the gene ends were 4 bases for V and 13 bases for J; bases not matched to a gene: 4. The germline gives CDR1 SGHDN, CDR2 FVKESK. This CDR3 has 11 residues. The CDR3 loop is CASSLGTIQFF. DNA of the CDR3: TGTGCCAGCAGCCTCGGGACTATACAGTTCTTC.

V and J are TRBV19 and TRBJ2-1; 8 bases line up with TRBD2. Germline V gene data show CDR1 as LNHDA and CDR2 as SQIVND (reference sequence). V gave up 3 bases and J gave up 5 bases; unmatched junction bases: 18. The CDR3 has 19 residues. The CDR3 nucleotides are TGTGCCAGTAGTATCCCCCCAGCGGGAGACGGGCGCGGGCACAATGAGCAGTTCTTC. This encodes CASSIPPAGDGRGHNEQFF.

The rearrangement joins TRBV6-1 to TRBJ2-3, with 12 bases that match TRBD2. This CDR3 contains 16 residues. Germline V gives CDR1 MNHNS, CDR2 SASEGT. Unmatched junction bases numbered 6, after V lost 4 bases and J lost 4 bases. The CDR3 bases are TGTGCCAGCAGTGCCCTTTCTAGCGGGAGGGCAGATACGCAGTATTTT. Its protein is CASSALSSGRADTQYF.

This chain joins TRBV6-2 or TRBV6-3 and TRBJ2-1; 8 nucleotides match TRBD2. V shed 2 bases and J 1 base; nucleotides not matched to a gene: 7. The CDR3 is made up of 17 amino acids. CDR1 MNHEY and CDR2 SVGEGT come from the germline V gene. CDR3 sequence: CASSYSWVAGSYNEQFF. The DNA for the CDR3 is TGTGCCAGCAGTTACAGTTGGGTAGCGGGATCCTACAATGAGCAGTTCTTC.